Here is one TCR beta chain with its context. This clone was counted between two and nine times. Its antigen is currently not known. No base qualities exist here, and no much larger clone lies one base off it. Libraries were made using the immunoSEQ multiplex PCR assay. As for the authors' bioinformatics: A statistical classification framework was developed to diagnose cytomegalovirus status using the catalog of TCR beta chain sequences. Entries here come from immuneACCESS through TCRdb and include only in-frame sequences with V and J called. Some clones fail to appear in such tables; in the studies checked, an unresolved V gene covers under half of the shortfall, and the cause of the remainder is unknown. That table furnishes V, J and clone size, whereas the DNA furnished D and trimming. Present in this sample are 40,000 to 55,000 clones, about nine tenths of which were seen just once. Under 7% of the sample belongs to the ten largest clones.

The donors belonged to the validation cohort of over a hundred subjects, which was separate from the roughly 670-subject first cohort. CDR1 SQVTM and CDR2 ANQGSEA are derived from the germline V gene. There are 15 amino acids in the CDR3, from cysteine to phenylalanine inclusive. CDR3 DNA only is kept here, 45 bases in frame from base 1. Deletion took 6 bases off V and 6 bases off J, with a span of 23 bases between the germline ends. This sample was included in a study of cytomegalovirus exposure and HLA in healthy donors (dated by TCRdb to 2016 to 2017). For the study in its entirety: A later analysis indicated that the 100 to 150 validation repertoires were generated on the platform also employed for the 670 or so repertoires of the first cohort. Besides the first cohort of some 670 subjects, a separate validation cohort made up of 120 different subjects was used. The aim of the study was to test whether cataloging public T cell receptors could identify signatures of past pathogen exposure. To predict cytomegalovirus infection status, the study brought together high-throughput TCR immunosequencing, statistical association of individual TCRs with disease status, and machine learning. Study-wide conclusions, independent of this receptor: The classifier was reported to diagnose cytomegalovirus status with high specificity and sensitivity in both the original and validation cohorts. The authors suggested that the approach could potentially be extended to other disease states and immunological phenotypes. A later analysis found that TCRs clustered in the first cohort also tended to co-occur in the approximately 120 validation repertoires, with 90% to 95% of cluster scores above 0. A later analysis had no HLA typing for the validation cohort, so co-occurrence there was scored across all 120 or so repertoires. Most TCR sequences were seen in very few donors, while some public TCRs were found in many individuals. A total of around 150 TCR beta chains were listed by the study as associated with cytomegalovirus. A few of the identified cytomegalovirus-associated TCR beta chains were confirmed in vitro to be specific for cytomegalovirus antigens.

The source is a woman aged 25 to 45 in good health and CMV-seronegative. The sequence links TRBV29-1 to TRBJ1-1; the D gene cannot be named for sure. Sequencing was done on a sample of PBMCs. The DNA reads TGCAGCGTCCTCCCCGGGAGACTTGATGGTCCTGAAGCTTTCTTT. The translation is CSVLPGRLDGPEAFF.